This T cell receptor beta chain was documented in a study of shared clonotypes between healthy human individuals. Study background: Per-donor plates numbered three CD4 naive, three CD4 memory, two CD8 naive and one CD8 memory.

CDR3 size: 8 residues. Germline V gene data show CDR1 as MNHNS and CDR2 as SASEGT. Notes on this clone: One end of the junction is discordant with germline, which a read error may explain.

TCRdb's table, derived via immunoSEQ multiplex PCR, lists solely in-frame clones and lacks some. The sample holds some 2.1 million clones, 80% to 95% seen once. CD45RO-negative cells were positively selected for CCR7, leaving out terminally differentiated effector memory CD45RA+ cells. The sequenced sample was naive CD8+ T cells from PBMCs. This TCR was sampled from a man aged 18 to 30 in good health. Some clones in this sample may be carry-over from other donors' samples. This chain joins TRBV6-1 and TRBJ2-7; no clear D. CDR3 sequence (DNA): TGTGCCAGCAGTGCCCGGGACTTC. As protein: CASSARDF.